The clone carrying this TCR beta chain has a handful of counts. The sample comes from a study of T-cell memory formation after mild COVID-19. TCRdb independently ran MiXCR on the 5' RACE reads; one entry per CDR3 protein. The profile covers roughly 130,000 distinct CDR3 sequences, with about 6% appearing a single time and 2% to 2.5% taken by the ten largest. V was pared by 8 bases and J by 6 bases, with 16 bases between. The length of the CDR3 is 14 residues. The chain recombines TRBV12-3 or TRBV12-4 with TRBJ2-2, with unresolved D. The receptor was derived from an adult woman who had mild COVID-19 (a few samples of this study predate the infection). Cell type and time point are not known. Sequencing was performed on PBMCs or a T cell subset sorted from them (not recorded which). The CDR3 reads CASDHGPSAGELFF. CDR3 nucleotides: TGTGCCAGCGACCATGGCCCCTCGGCCGGGGAGCTGTTTTTT.